The sequence of this T cell receptor beta chain was determined in a study of blood T cell repertoires in COVID-19. On the study more broadly: Samples of COVID-19 (acute and convalescent) were obtained from the United States, Italy and Spain.

TCRdb's copy holds only in-frame clones and misses some; the assay was immunoSEQ multiplex PCR. This sample has 250,000 to 350,000 clones; approximately 84% occur once, and the top ten carry roughly 1.5%. V lost 6 bases and J lost 7, with 16 bases in between. The CDR3 is 15 amino acids. Germline CDR1 is LNHDA and CDR2 is SQIVND (reference sequence). The sequence was collected from a human donor with COVID-19, enrolled during active disease. The donor label of this sample is uncertain. The genes are TRBV19 and TRBJ1-6; a possible D gene is TRBD1 (6 bases). What was sequenced was peripheral blood. The CDR3 nucleotides read TGTGCCAGTAGACACGATACAGGGCGGAATTCACCCCTCCACTTT. It translates to CASRHDTGRNSPLHF.